This note documents a single T cell receptor (beta chain) sequence. The antigen remains unidentified. The protocol was immunoSEQ multiplex PCR, while the TCRdb copy is restricted to in-frame clones and leaves out a portion. The sample records about 50,000 clones, more than 70% being singletons. The data belong to a study of OX40 agonist ivuxolimab in advanced cancers. Overall study: The patients got ivuxolimab, which is an agonistic anti-OX40 (CD134) antibody. Ivuxolimab doses were 0.01, 0.1, 0.3, 1.5, 3 or 10 mg/kg every 2 weeks. Of mixed ages from about 23 to 79 and averaging about 60 years, the group was approximately 84% male.

CDR3 length: 12 residues. The germline V and J ends were trimmed by 6 bases and 4 bases, with 12 bases remaining between them. The germline V gene has CDR1 SQVTM and CDR2 ANQGSEA. Study-wide results and limits: CD4+ and CD8+ blood T cells expanded clonally by week 6 at 0.1 to 3.0 mg/kg.

The chain links TRBV29-1 to TRBJ1-1; TRBD1 might be the D (6 bases). Sequenced material: CD4+ or CD8+ T cells sorted from blood, taken in a trial of the OX40 agonist ivuxolimab. This clonotype was sampled from an adult with an advanced solid tumor such as melanoma, head and neck, liver or kidney cancer. The CDR3 DNA is TGCAGCGTCCCCGGGACAAGCACTGAAGCTTTCTTT. This gives the protein CSVPGTSTEAFF.